The clone carrying this TCR beta chain was observed a handful of times. This specimen belongs to a study of CD8 T cells in ankylosing spondylitis. Each CDR3 protein gets one entry after TCRdb re-called the 5' RACE reads with MiXCR. The table shows fewer than 400,000 distinct CDR3 sequences, with approximately 15% occurring only once. The CDR3 is 13 amino acids. V was clipped by 2 bases and J by 4 bases; unmatched bases: 3. Germline V gives CDR1 SGHRS, CDR2 YFSETQ. This clonotype originated in a male donor with ankylosing spondylitis or in good health (not recorded which). The chain has TRBV5-1 and TRBJ2-7; 7 nucleotides match TRBD2. Specimen: blood, either unsorted or a sorted T cell fraction (not recorded which). The CDR3 sequence is CASSLAGRYEQYF. As DNA, the CDR3 is TGCGCCAGCAGCTTAGCGGGAAGGTACGAGCAGTACTTC.